This T cell receptor (beta chain) was recovered during a study of OX40 agonist ivuxolimab in advanced cancers. Overall study context: Patients were infused with ivuxolimab every 2 weeks at 0.01 to 10 mg/kg.

Prior autoimmune disease or systemic immunosuppression barred patients. Collection of blood occurred at baseline, at cycle 4 day 1, and at cycle 7 day 1. TCRdb's copy holds only in-frame clones and misses some; the assay was immunoSEQ multiplex PCR. This table has about 46,000 clones, about 74% appearing once. V lost 4 bases and J lost 4, with 11 bases in between. This CDR3 spans 13 amino acids. Germline-derived CDR1 and CDR2 are MDHEN and SYDVKM. This TCR came from an adult with an advanced solid tumor such as melanoma, head and neck, liver or kidney cancer. The chain couples TRBV28 to TRBJ2-7, with D unclear. The sample consisted of CD4+ or CD8+ T cells sorted from blood, taken in a trial of the OX40 agonist ivuxolimab. CDR3 DNA sequence: TGTGCCAGCAGTTGGTCGGGCCGATACGAGCAGTACTTC. Residues: CASSWSGRYEQYF. Full variable domain (rest looked up from reference TRBV28 and TRBJ2-7): DVKVTQSSRYLVKRTGEKVFLECVQDMDHENMFWYRQDPGLGLRLIYFSYDVKMKEKGDIPEGYSVSREKKERFSLILESASTNQTSMYLCASSWSGRYEQYFGPGTRLTVT.